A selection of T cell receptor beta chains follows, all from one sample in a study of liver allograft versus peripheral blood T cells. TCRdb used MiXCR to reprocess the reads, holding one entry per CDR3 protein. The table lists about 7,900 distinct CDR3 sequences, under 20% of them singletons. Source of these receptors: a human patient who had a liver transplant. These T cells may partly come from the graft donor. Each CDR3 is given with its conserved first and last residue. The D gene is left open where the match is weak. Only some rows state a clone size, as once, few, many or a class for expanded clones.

CDR3 DNA: TGTGCCAGCAGCACGAGACAGGGGTACGAGCAGTACTTC
CDR3 protein: CASSTRQGYEQYF
J gene: TRBJ2-7
D gene: TRBD1
V gene: TRBV5-4
clone size: .

CDR3 DNA: TGCAGCGTTGAAGCCTCCCGGGGCCAGCCCCAGCATTTT
CDR3 protein: CSVEASRGQPQHF
J gene: TRBJ1-5
D gene: .
V gene: TRBV29-1
clone size: many

CDR3 DNA: TGCAGCGTTTCGCGGACGGCTACCGGGACAGGGAACACTGAAGCTTTCTTT
CDR3 protein: CSVSRTATGTGNTEAFF
J gene: TRBJ1-1
D gene: TRBD1
V gene: TRBV29-1
clone size: medium-sized

CDR3 DNA: TGTGCCAGCAGCGCCGGGCCGGACTATGGCTACACCTTC
CDR3 protein: CASSAGPDYGYTF
J gene: TRBJ1-2
D gene: .
V gene: TRBV9
clone size: medium-sized

CDR3 DNA: TGTGCCAGTAGTATGAGGCAGGGAGGCACAGATACGCAGTATTTT
CDR3 protein: CASSMRQGGTDTQYF
J gene: TRBJ2-3
D gene: .
V gene: TRBV19
clone size: .

CDR3 DNA: TGTGCCATTAGTAGCTGGACAGGGGAAGGATATCAGCCCCAGCATTTT
CDR3 protein: CAISSWTGEGYQPQHF
J gene: TRBJ1-5
D gene: TRBD1
V gene: TRBV19
clone size: .

CDR3 DNA: TGTGCCAGCAGTTATGACAGGGCTTCACCCCTCCACTTT
CDR3 protein: CASSYDRASPLHF
J gene: TRBJ1-6
D gene: TRBD1
V gene: TRBV27
clone size: many

CDR3 DNA: TGTGCCAGCAGCCTAGCGGGAGTCTACGAGCAGTACTTC
CDR3 protein: CASSLAGVYEQYF
J gene: TRBJ2-7
D gene: TRBD2
V gene: TRBV6-5
clone size: few

CDR3 DNA: TGTGCCAGCAGTTATGCTACCGGGCCCCGAAGGGGATTGAACACTGAAGCTTTCTTT
CDR3 protein: CASSYATGPRRGLNTEAFF
J gene: TRBJ1-1
D gene: .
V gene: TRBV6-6
clone size: medium-sized

CDR3 DNA: TGTGCCAGCAGCTTACTGGATGGCTACACCTTC
CDR3 protein: CASSLLDGYTF
J gene: TRBJ1-2
D gene: .
V gene: TRBV5-4
clone size: .

CDR3 DNA: TGTGCCAGCAGTTACTCGAGGGGACAGATCACAGATACGCAGTATTTT
CDR3 protein: CASSYSRGQITDTQYF
J gene: TRBJ2-3
D gene: TRBD1
V gene: TRBV6-5
clone size: many

CDR3 DNA: TGTGCCAGCAGCCTGACACCGTTGGAGCAGTACTTC
CDR3 protein: CASSLTPLEQYF
J gene: TRBJ2-7
D gene: .
V gene: TRBV7-9
clone size: few

CDR3 DNA: TGTGCCAGCAGCTTGACAGGGCCCACTGAAGCTTTCTTT
CDR3 protein: CASSLTGPTEAFF
J gene: TRBJ1-1
D gene: .
V gene: TRBV5-6
clone size: many

CDR3 DNA: TGCAGCGTGCCCGGCTACACCTTC
CDR3 protein: CSVPGYTF
J gene: TRBJ1-2
D gene: .
V gene: TRBV29-1
clone size: few

CDR3 DNA: TGTGCCAGCACCTTGATTCCAACAGTTCTCAACACTGAAGCTTTCTTT
CDR3 protein: CASTLIPTVLNTEAFF
J gene: TRBJ1-1
D gene: .
V gene: TRBV12-3/TRBV12-4
clone size: .

CDR3 DNA: TGTGCCACTTGGACAGGGTGGTCAAGCCCTGAAGCTTTCTTT
CDR3 protein: CATWTGWSSPEAFF
J gene: TRBJ1-1
D gene: TRBD1
V gene: TRBV10-3
clone size: many

CDR3 DNA: TGTGCCAGCAGTTCGGGGGGAAACTATGGCTACACCTTC
CDR3 protein: CASSSGGNYGYTF
J gene: TRBJ1-2
D gene: .
V gene: TRBV12-3/TRBV12-4
clone size: .

CDR3 DNA: TGTGCCAGCAGTTTAGTAGGGGGGCGTCAGCCCCAGCATTTT
CDR3 protein: CASSLVGGRQPQHF
J gene: TRBJ1-5
D gene: .
V gene: TRBV12-3/TRBV12-4
clone size: .

CDR3 DNA: TGCAGTGCTAGGTTCGCGGGGGGTTCCTACGAGCAGTACTTC
CDR3 protein: CSARFAGGSYEQYF
J gene: TRBJ2-7
D gene: TRBD2
V gene: TRBV20-1
clone size: few

CDR3 DNA: TGTGCCACCAGCAGAGATAGTGGGTTTCTTGCTACGCAGTATTTT
CDR3 protein: CATSRDSGFLATQYF
J gene: TRBJ2-3
D gene: .
V gene: TRBV15
clone size: few

CDR3 DNA: TGTGCCAGCAGTTTTCAGGGACTCAGCAATCAGCCCCAGCATTTT
CDR3 protein: CASSFQGLSNQPQHF
J gene: TRBJ1-5
D gene: .
V gene: TRBV28
clone size: medium-sized

CDR3 DNA: TGTGCCAGCAGCTCCCGAACGGTAGACTATGGCTACACCTTC
CDR3 protein: CASSSRTVDYGYTF
J gene: TRBJ1-2
D gene: .
V gene: TRBV7-9
clone size: .

CDR3 DNA: TGTGCCAGCAGTTACAGGGGAAGTGGTCAGCCCCAGCATTTT
CDR3 protein: CASSYRGSGQPQHF
J gene: TRBJ1-5
D gene: .
V gene: TRBV6-5
clone size: few

CDR3 DNA: TGTGCCAGCAGCTTCCCCGGGACACCTCGGAACACCGGGGAGCTGTTTTTT
CDR3 protein: CASSFPGTPRNTGELFF
J gene: TRBJ2-2
D gene: .
V gene: TRBV7-9
clone size: .

CDR3 DNA: TGTGCCAGCAGTGAATGGGTGGGTAAGAGCACTGAAGCTTTCTTT
CDR3 protein: CASSEWVGKSTEAFF
J gene: TRBJ1-1
D gene: .
V gene: TRBV2
clone size: .

CDR3 DNA: TGCAGCGTAGACAGGGGGCTCTATGGCTACACCTTC
CDR3 protein: CSVDRGLYGYTF
J gene: TRBJ1-2
D gene: TRBD1
V gene: TRBV20-1
clone size: .

CDR3 DNA: TGTGCCAGCAGCTTGGGGCCCGACAATTACGAGCAGTACTTC
CDR3 protein: CASSLGPDNYEQYF
J gene: TRBJ2-7
D gene: .
V gene: TRBV5-4
clone size: few

CDR3 DNA: TGTGCCATCAGTGAGTCTGGTGGGGGGCGGACTGAAGCTTTCTTT
CDR3 protein: CAISESGGGRTEAFF
J gene: TRBJ1-1
D gene: .
V gene: TRBV10-3
clone size: few

CDR3 DNA: TGTGCCAGCAGTTCTTACGCCTACGAGCAGTACTTC
CDR3 protein: CASSSYAYEQYF
J gene: TRBJ2-7
D gene: .
V gene: TRBV6-6
clone size: many

CDR3 DNA: TGTGCCAGCAGCCCTCCCCTCGGGAACCTCTCCTACAATGAGCAGTTCTTC
CDR3 protein: CASSPPLGNLSYNEQFF
J gene: TRBJ2-1
D gene: .
V gene: TRBV7-9
clone size: few

CDR3 DNA: TGTGCCAGCAGTGATCAGGGGGGGGACAGGGGATTCACTGAAGCTTTCTTT
CDR3 protein: CASSDQGGDRGFTEAFF
J gene: TRBJ1-1
D gene: TRBD1
V gene: TRBV6-1
clone size: medium-sized

CDR3 DNA: TGTGCCAGCAGCTTAGCGCGGGACCCCGACGGGGAAAAACTGTTTTTT
CDR3 protein: CASSLARDPDGEKLFF
J gene: TRBJ1-4
D gene: .
V gene: TRBV7-9
clone size: .

CDR3 DNA: TGTGCCAGCAGTGAAACGGTGTGGGAGCTGTTTTTT
CDR3 protein: CASSETVWELFF
J gene: TRBJ2-2
D gene: .
V gene: TRBV2
clone size: .

CDR3 DNA: TGTGCCAGCACCCCTGAGGGGTTATACAATGAGCAGTTCTTC
CDR3 protein: CASTPEGLYNEQFF
J gene: TRBJ2-1
D gene: .
V gene: TRBV27
clone size: few

CDR3 DNA: TGTGCCAGCAGCTCGAGCTCCTACGAGCAGTACTTC
CDR3 protein: CASSSSSYEQYF
J gene: TRBJ2-7
D gene: .
V gene: TRBV27
clone size: few

CDR3 DNA: TGTGCCAGCAGCTTATCGGTAGAGCAGTACTTC
CDR3 protein: CASSLSVEQYF
J gene: TRBJ2-7
D gene: .
V gene: TRBV5-6
clone size: few

CDR3 DNA: TGTGCCAGCAGCTCGAGGGACACCCTTGAAGCTTTCTTT
CDR3 protein: CASSSRDTLEAFF
J gene: TRBJ1-1
D gene: .
V gene: TRBV5-4
clone size: many

CDR3 DNA: TGTGCCACCAGCGGCGGGACACCGGTCTACGAGCAGTACTTC
CDR3 protein: CATSGGTPVYEQYF
J gene: TRBJ2-7
D gene: .
V gene: TRBV15
clone size: medium-sized

CDR3 DNA: TGTGCCAGCAGGGGACTAGCGGGGGCAGATACGCAGTATTTT
CDR3 protein: CASRGLAGADTQYF
J gene: TRBJ2-3
D gene: TRBD2
V gene: TRBV6-2/TRBV6-3
clone size: few

CDR3 DNA: TGTGCCAGTAGTCCCCCCCTTGCTCGAGCGGGGGGGCGGTCCTACAATGAGCAGTTCTTC
CDR3 protein: CASSPPLARAGGRSYNEQFF
J gene: TRBJ2-1
D gene: TRBD2
V gene: TRBV19
clone size: medium-sized

CDR3 DNA: TGTGCCAGTAGTCGGCAATCCATCTCTGGGGCCAACGTCCTGACTTTC
CDR3 protein: CASSRQSISGANVLTF
J gene: TRBJ2-6
D gene: .
V gene: TRBV19
clone size: .

CDR3 DNA: TGCAGTGCTAGAGATTTCGGGCAGACCGGGGAGCTGTTTTTT
CDR3 protein: CSARDFGQTGELFF
J gene: TRBJ2-2
D gene: .
V gene: TRBV20-1
clone size: .

CDR3 DNA: TGTGCCACCAGCGGGTACACTGAAGCTTTCTTT
CDR3 protein: CATSGYTEAFF
J gene: TRBJ1-1
D gene: .
V gene: TRBV15
clone size: large

CDR3 DNA: TGTGCCAGCAGTGAAGGACAGGGAATTTCAGGATCTGGGGCCAACGTCCTGACTTTC
CDR3 protein: CASSEGQGISGSGANVLTF
J gene: TRBJ2-6
D gene: TRBD1
V gene: TRBV6-5
clone size: .

CDR3 DNA: TGCAGTGCTAGACCATCGCTAGCGGGGGGGGTCGATGAGCAGTTCTTC
CDR3 protein: CSARPSLAGGVDEQFF
J gene: TRBJ2-1
D gene: TRBD2
V gene: TRBV20-1
clone size: .

CDR3 DNA: TGTGCCAGCAGTCAAGCTAGGGGGCCTGCAACTAGTGAAAAACTGTTTTTT
CDR3 protein: CASSQARGPATSEKLFF
J gene: TRBJ1-4
D gene: TRBD1
V gene: TRBV14
clone size: .

CDR3 DNA: TGCAGCGTTGAAGACTTTGAGGACAATCCTGGCACTGAAGCTTTCTTT
CDR3 protein: CSVEDFEDNPGTEAFF
J gene: TRBJ1-1
D gene: .
V gene: TRBV29-1
clone size: medium-sized

CDR3 DNA: TGCAGTGCTAGGACCCCCCGCGGGCTGTATAATTCACCCCTCCACTTT
CDR3 protein: CSARTPRGLYNSPLHF
J gene: TRBJ1-6
D gene: .
V gene: TRBV20-1
clone size: once

CDR3 DNA: TGTGCCAGCAGCTTAGACTTAGGCTCCTACAATGAGCAGTTCTTC
CDR3 protein: CASSLDLGSYNEQFF
J gene: TRBJ2-1
D gene: .
V gene: TRBV7-9
clone size: .

CDR3 DNA: TGTGCCTGGAGTGGAAGCGGGTACTACGAGCAGTACTTC
CDR3 protein: CAWSGSGYYEQYF
J gene: TRBJ2-7
D gene: .
V gene: TRBV30
clone size: .